Listed below are T cell receptor beta chains from one sample, sequenced in a study of cytomegalovirus exposure and HLA in healthy donors. TCRdb's table, derived via immunoSEQ multiplex PCR, lists solely in-frame clones and lacks some. The repertoire holds 120,000 to 150,000 clones, with around 77% as singletons. What was sequenced was PBMCs. These receptors were collected from a man between 18 and 35 years old in good health and CMV-seronegative. Each CDR3 is given with its conserved first and last residue. Fields, in order: J gene, D gene, clone size, V gene, CDR3 protein, CDR3 DNA. The D gene is left open where the match is weak. Size tells how often a clone was seen (once, few, many) or the class of an expanded clone, and some rows leave it out.

>TRBJ2-3|TRBD2|.|TRBV9
CASSVHQRGGVDTQYF
TGTGCCAGCAGCGTCCATCAGCGGGGGGGCGTAGATACGCAGTATTTT
>TRBJ1-5|.|.|TRBV6-1
CASRQGKQSQHF
TGTGCCAGCAGACAGGGAAAACAGTCCCAGCATTTT
>TRBJ2-5|.|.|TRBV21-1
CASRSRDSQETQYF
TGTGCCAGCAGAAGCCGGGACAGCCAAGAGACCCAGTACTTC
>TRBJ2-5|.|.|TRBV30
CAWSVPQGTETQYF
TGTGCCTGGAGTGTACCTCAGGGGACGGAGACCCAGTACTTC
>TRBJ2-7|TRBD2|.|TRBV7-2
CASKSGGEYGEQYF
TGTGCCAGCAAGAGCGGGGGGGAGTATGGCGAGCAGTACTTC
>TRBJ2-2|TRBD1|.|TRBV6-1
CASSSGTGESGELFF
TGTGCCAGCAGCTCCGGGACAGGGGAATCAGGGGAGCTGTTTTTT
>TRBJ2-7|TRBD1|.|TRBV2
CASRDGTAYEQYF
TGTGCCAGCAGGGACGGGACAGCCTACGAGCAGTACTTC
>TRBJ1-2|TRBD1|.|TRBV28
CASRKQGGYGYTF
TGTGCCAGCAGGAAACAGGGGGGCTATGGCTACACCTTC
>TRBJ2-4|TRBD1|.|TRBV4-3
CASRDRKNIQYF
TGCGCCAGCCGGGACAGAAAAAACATTCAGTACTTC
>TRBJ1-1|.|.|TRBV4-2
CASSQDRGGLRVDFMNTEAFF
TGTGCCAGCAGCCAAGATCGAGGCGGACTCAGAGTGGATTTCATGAACACTGAAGCTTTCTTT
>TRBJ2-1|TRBD1|once|TRBV19
CASSQGQGAYNEQFF
TGTGCCAGTAGTCAAGGACAGGGGGCCTACAATGAGCAGTTCTTC
>TRBJ1-2|.|.|TRBV27
CASSLSTFGLYGYTF
TGTGCCAGCAGTTTATCCACATTTGGTCTGTATGGCTACACCTTC
>TRBJ1-1|.|.|TRBV30
CAWSSGHTEAFF
TGTGCCTGGAGTTCAGGGCACACTGAAGCTTTCTTT
>TRBJ1-2|.|.|TRBV14
CASSRTGSGTDTYGYTF
TGTGCCAGCAGCCGTACAGGGTCGGGCACCGATACCTATGGCTACACCTTC
>TRBJ2-7|TRBD1|.|TRBV7-2
CASSGQTGDEQYF
TGTGCCAGCAGCGGACAGACAGGGGACGAGCAGTACTTC
>TRBJ1-2|.|.|TRBV14
CASSPARQYGYTF
TGTGCCAGCAGCCCAGCCCGACAGTATGGCTACACCTTC
>TRBJ2-3|TRBD1|.|TRBV2
CASRAGGSADTQYF
TGTGCCAGCAGGGCAGGGGGCAGTGCAGATACGCAGTATTTT
>TRBJ2-6|TRBD1|.|TRBV7-9
CSSSFGDRGVGANVLTF
TGTTCCAGCAGCTTTGGGGACAGGGGTGTCGGGGCCAACGTCCTGACTTTC
>TRBJ1-1|.|.|TRBV11-2
CASSWRRGVTEAFF
TGTGCCAGCAGCTGGCGCAGGGGAGTCACTGAAGCTTTCTTT
>TRBJ1-6|.|few|TRBV5-6
CASSDDRYNSPLHF
TGTGCCAGCAGCGACGACAGGTATAATTCACCCCTCCACTTT
>TRBJ2-7|.|.|TRBV2
CASSGQEGPQAHEQYF
TGTGCCAGCAGTGGCCAGGAGGGACCCCAAGCCCACGAGCAGTACTTC
>TRBJ2-3|TRBD1|.|TRBV19
CASSIRQGSDTQYF
TGTGCCAGTAGTATTAGACAGGGCTCAGATACGCAGTATTTT
>TRBJ2-1|.|few|TRBV6-4
CASSEDTYNEQFF
TGTGCCAGCAGTGAGGACACCTACAATGAGCAGTTCTTC
>TRBJ2-6|TRBD1|.|TRBV10-2
CASGDRDSGANVLTF
TGCGCCAGCGGGGACAGGGACTCTGGGGCCAACGTCCTGACTTTC
>TRBJ1-2|.|once|TRBV7-9
CASSPDSYGYTF
TGTGCCAGCAGCCCCGACAGTTATGGCTACACCTTC
>TRBJ1-4|.|.|TRBV7-8
CASSVTVLGSKLFF
TGTGCCAGCAGCGTGACAGTGTTGGGCTCAAAACTGTTTTTT
>TRBJ2-1|.|.|TRBV4-3
CASSQEGGSRYNEQFF
TGCGCCAGCAGCCAAGAAGGAGGGTCTCGCTACAATGAGCAGTTCTTC
>TRBJ1-1|.|.|TRBV7-9
CASSLRTGGPYEAFF
TGTGCCAGCAGCTTAAGGACGGGGGGCCCCTATGAAGCTTTCTTT
>TRBJ2-7|TRBD1|.|TRBV29-1
CSVEGGQGYEQYF
TGCAGCGTTGAGGGGGGACAGGGCTACGAGCAGTACTTC
>TRBJ2-5|.|.|TRBV19
CASSDPGEKETQYF
TGTGCCAGTAGTGACCCCGGGGAGAAAGAGACCCAGTACTTC
>TRBJ1-5|TRBD1|.|TRBV10-3
CAISETLPGQGGRKGNQPQHF
TGTGCCATCAGTGAGACATTACCGGGACAGGGGGGCAGGAAGGGCAATCAGCCCCAGCATTTT
>TRBJ1-6|.|.|TRBV5-4
CASSSTGNSPLHF
TGTGCCAGCAGCTCCACGGGGAATTCACCCCTCCACTTT
>TRBJ1-4|.|.|TRBV10-1
CASSEYATDEKLFF
TGCGCCAGCAGTGAATATGCGACAGATGAAAAACTGTTTTTT
>TRBJ1-2|TRBD1|.|TRBV5-4
CASSPQGGDGYTF
TGTGCCAGCAGCCCACAGGGGGGGGATGGCTACACCTTC
>TRBJ2-6|.|few|TRBV10-3
CAISGSSGANVLTF
TGTGCCATCAGTGGGAGCTCTGGGGCCAACGTCCTGACTTTC
>TRBJ1-5|.|.|TRBV7-2
CASSPRGAGQPQHF
TGTGCCAGCAGCCCACGGGGGGCAGGGCAGCCCCAGCATTTT
>TRBJ2-7|.|.|TRBV2
CASSGRGSYEQYF
TGTGCCAGCAGTGGCCGCGGTTCCTACGAGCAGTACTTC
>TRBJ2-5|.|.|TRBV7-9
CASSTTRETQYF
TGTGCCAGCAGCACTACGAGGGAGACCCAGTACTTC
>TRBJ1-3|.|.|TRBV5-1
CASSLTTDRPSSGNTIYF
TGCGCCAGCAGCCTGACAACCGACCGTCCGAGCTCTGGAAACACCATATATTTT
>TRBJ1-6|.|.|TRBV10-1
CASRQVYNSPLHF
TGCGCCAGCAGACAGGTTTATAATTCACCCCTCCACTTT
>TRBJ1-5|TRBD1|.|TRBV5-1
CASSSGQGNQPQHF
TGCGCCAGCAGCTCTGGACAGGGGAATCAGCCCCAGCATTTT
>TRBJ2-1|.|.|TRBV19
CASSKRGTNNEQFF
TGTGCCAGTAGTAAAAGGGGTACGAACAATGAGCAGTTCTTC
>TRBJ2-1|TRBD1|.|TRBV18
CASSLKVRTGGYNEQFF
TGTGCCAGCTCACTAAAGGTCCGGACAGGGGGCTACAATGAGCAGTTCTTC
>TRBJ1-1|.|.|TRBV25-1
CASSESLRNRRGDTEAFF
TGTGCCAGCAGTGAATCTTTGCGGAACAGGCGGGGGGACACTGAAGCTTTCTTT
>TRBJ2-1|.|.|TRBV30
CAWSAQGWNEQFF
TGTGCCTGGAGTGCCCAGGGGTGGAATGAGCAGTTCTTC
>TRBJ1-3|.|once|TRBV5-1
CASSLGVLSGNTIYF
TGCGCCAGCAGCTTAGGGGTTCTCTCTGGAAACACCATATATTTT
>TRBJ1-2|TRBD1|.|TRBV5-1
CASSSGQGSNYGYTF
TGCGCCAGCAGCTCGGGACAGGGTTCGAACTATGGCTACACCTTC